The rows below give T cell receptor beta chains drawn from one sample of a study of cytomegalovirus exposure and HLA in healthy donors. The method was immunoSEQ multiplex PCR; TCRdb's version includes in-frame clones alone and lacks a portion of them. The table includes roughly 230,000 clones, around nine tenths detected once. Sequences were obtained from PBMCs. The receptors derive from a girl aged 2 to 10 in good health and CMV-seronegative. CDR3s leave out the opening cysteine and the closing phenylalanine or tryptophan. Each record gives: V gene, D gene, J gene, CDR3 protein. A D gene is named only where the DNA matches it firmly.

TRBV30,NA,TRBJ1-2,ANGFGAANYGYT
TRBV5-1,TRBD1,TRBJ2-5,ASRPTGVGETQY
TRBV19,TRBD2,TRBJ2-7,ASSGLAGDESYEQY
TRBV29-1,NA,TRBJ1-1,SVGPAILGGTEAF
TRBV5-5,NA,TRBJ2-1,ASSPLGRRGNYNEQF
TRBV28,TRBD1,TRBJ2-1,ASSWGDREVDNEQF
TRBV25-1,TRBD1,TRBJ2-3,ASSGHRGLGFTDTQY
TRBV5-6,NA,TRBJ2-1,ASSLRARASPTNEQF
TRBV30,NA,TRBJ2-5,AWSEKRDTETQY
TRBV28,NA,TRBJ2-7,ASTLAPGPAYEQY
TRBV7-7,TRBD1,TRBJ2-2,ASSLARDRGHTGELF
TRBV7-8,NA,TRBJ1-5,ASSDRPVGQPQH
TRBV7-9,NA,TRBJ2-3,ASSTREGAEDTQY
TRBV7-6,NA,TRBJ2-3,ASSLLESTDTQY